This T cell receptor (beta chain) was profiled in a study of Ad26.COV2.S vaccination and SARS-CoV-2 variants. At the level of the study: Ad26.COV2.S shots went into the muscle once or twice, 56 days apart.

Study observations and caveats: Non-spike TCR breadth showed similarity between vaccine and placebo recipients.

For this clone: Its antigen is as yet unknown.

The V gene's germline CDR1 is LGHDT and CDR2 YNNKEL (reference sequence). The germline V and J ends were trimmed by 1 base and 2 bases, with 14 bases remaining between them. This CDR3 contains 16 residues. Treatment here: 15 to 20 received Ad26.COV2.S at low or high dose, single or two shots; five or six received placebo; per-sample allocation not given. Sampling was done on day 63 after the first vaccine or placebo injection. Spike of the Wuhan-strain SARS-CoV-2 was expressed by an Ad26 vector, which formed the vaccine. Assay used: immunoSEQ multiplex PCR; TCRdb lists only in-frame clones, some missing. Of around 450,000 clones in the sample, less than 95% were seen once.

Specimen: peripheral blood, collected in a trial of Ad26.COV2.S vaccine versus placebo. The clonotype originates from a person between 18 and 65 years old who received the Ad26.COV2.S COVID-19 vaccine or a placebo. The V and J genes are TRBV3-1 (or the pseudogene TRBV3-2) and TRBJ1-1; D remains ambiguous. DNA of the CDR3: TGTGCCAGCAGCCAAGGAGGCCAGAGCCTAAACACTGAAGCTTTCTTT. Its protein is CASSQGGQSLNTEAFF.